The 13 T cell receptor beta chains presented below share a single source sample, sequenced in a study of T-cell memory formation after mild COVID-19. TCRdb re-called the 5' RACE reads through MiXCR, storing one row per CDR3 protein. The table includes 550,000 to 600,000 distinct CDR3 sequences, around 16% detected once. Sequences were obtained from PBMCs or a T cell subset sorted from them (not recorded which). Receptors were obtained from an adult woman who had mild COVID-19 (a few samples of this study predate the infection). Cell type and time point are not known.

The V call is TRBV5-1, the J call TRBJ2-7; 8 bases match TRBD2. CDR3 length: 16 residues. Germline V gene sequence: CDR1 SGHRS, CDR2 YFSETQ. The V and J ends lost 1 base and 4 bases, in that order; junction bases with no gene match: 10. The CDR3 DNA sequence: TGCGCCAGCAGCTTGAGCGGGGGCGCAGGCGTTTACGAGCAGTACTTC. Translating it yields CASSLSGGAGVYEQYF.

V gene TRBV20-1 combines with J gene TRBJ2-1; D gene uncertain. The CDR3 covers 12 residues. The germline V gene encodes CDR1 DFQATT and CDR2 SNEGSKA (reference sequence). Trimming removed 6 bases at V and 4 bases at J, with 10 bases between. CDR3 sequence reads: CSAPNGYNEQFF. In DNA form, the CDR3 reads TGCAGTGCCCCAAACGGTTACAATGAGCAGTTCTTC.

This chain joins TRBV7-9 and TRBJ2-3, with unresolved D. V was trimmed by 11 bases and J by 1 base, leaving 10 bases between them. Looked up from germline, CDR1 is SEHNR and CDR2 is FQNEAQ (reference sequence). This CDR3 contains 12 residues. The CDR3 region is CAVGVRTDTQYF. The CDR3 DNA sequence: TGTGCCGTCGGCGTTCGCACAGATACGCAGTATTTT.

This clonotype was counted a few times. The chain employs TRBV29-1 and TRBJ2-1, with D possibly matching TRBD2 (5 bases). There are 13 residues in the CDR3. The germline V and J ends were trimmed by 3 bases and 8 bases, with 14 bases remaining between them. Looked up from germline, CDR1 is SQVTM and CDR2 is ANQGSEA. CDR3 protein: CSVEAEARYEQFF. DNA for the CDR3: TGCAGCGTTGAGGCGGAGGCTCGGTATGAGCAGTTCTTC.

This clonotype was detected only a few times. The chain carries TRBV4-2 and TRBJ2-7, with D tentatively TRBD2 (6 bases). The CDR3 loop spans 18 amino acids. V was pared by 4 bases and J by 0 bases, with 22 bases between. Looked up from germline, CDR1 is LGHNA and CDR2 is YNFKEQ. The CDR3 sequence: CASSPTPRDSFSSYEQYF. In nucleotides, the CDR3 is TGTGCCAGCAGCCCGACACCTCGGGACTCCTTTAGCTCCTACGAGCAGTACTTC.

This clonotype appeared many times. The chain's CDR3 is CASSDVGITDTQYF. Here the CDR3 DNA reads TGTGCCAGCAGTGATGTAGGGATCACAGATACGCAGTATTTT. The chain couples TRBV25-1 to TRBJ2-3; D gene uncertain. Trimming removed 3 bases from V and 2 bases from J, with 9 bases in between. Germline V gene sequence: CDR1 MGHDK, CDR2 SYGVNS. The CDR3 has 14 amino acids. The entire variable domain, with the rest obtained from reference TRBV25-1 and TRBJ2-3, is as follows: EADIYQTPRYLVIGTGKKITLECSQTMGHDKMYWYQQDPGMELHLIHYSYGVNSTEKGDLSSESTVSRIRTEHFPLTLESARPSHTSQYLCASSDVGITDTQYFGPGTRLTVL.

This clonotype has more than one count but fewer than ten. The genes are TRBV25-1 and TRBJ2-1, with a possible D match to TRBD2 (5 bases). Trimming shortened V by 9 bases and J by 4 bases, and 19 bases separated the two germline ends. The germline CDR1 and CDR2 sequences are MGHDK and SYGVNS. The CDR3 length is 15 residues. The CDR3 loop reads CASNRPRGRYNEQFF. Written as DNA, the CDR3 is TGTGCCAGTAATAGGCCCCGAGGGCGGTACAATGAGCAGTTCTTC. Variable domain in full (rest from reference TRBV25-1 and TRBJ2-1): EADIYQTPRYLVIGTGKKITLECSQTMGHDKMYWYQQDPGMELHLIHYSYGVNSTEKGDLSSESTVSRIRTEHFPLTLESARPSHTSQYLCASNRPRGRYNEQFFGPGTRLTVL.

Here the CDR3 reads CASSYEREFDEQFF. Here the CDR3 DNA reads TGTGCCAGCAGTTATGAGCGGGAGTTCGATGAGCAGTTCTTC. The chain employs TRBV6-2 or TRBV6-3 and TRBJ2-1; 8 nucleotides line up with TRBD2. The V segment lost 3 bases and the J segment 8 bases; nucleotides outside the gene matches: 6. Germline assignment: CDR1 MNHEY and CDR2 SVGEGT. This CDR3 comprises 14 residues.

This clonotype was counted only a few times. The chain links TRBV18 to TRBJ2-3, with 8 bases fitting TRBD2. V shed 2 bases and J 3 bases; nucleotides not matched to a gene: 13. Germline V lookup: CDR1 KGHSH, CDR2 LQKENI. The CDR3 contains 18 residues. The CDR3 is CASSPLGGAGVLTDTQYF. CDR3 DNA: TGTGCCAGCTCACCATTAGGAGGAGCGGGAGTTTTGACAGATACGCAGTATTTT.

The CDR3 loop reads CASALGLVNEQFF. The DNA for the CDR3 is TGTGCCTCCGCCCTAGGACTAGTTAATGAGCAGTTCTTC. The chain couples TRBV30 to TRBJ2-1, with 7 bases identical to TRBD2. In germline, CDR1 is GTSNPN, CDR2 SVGIG (reference sequence). Losses at the gene ends were 7 bases for V and 7 bases for J; bases not matched to a gene: 10. This CDR3 has 13 residues.

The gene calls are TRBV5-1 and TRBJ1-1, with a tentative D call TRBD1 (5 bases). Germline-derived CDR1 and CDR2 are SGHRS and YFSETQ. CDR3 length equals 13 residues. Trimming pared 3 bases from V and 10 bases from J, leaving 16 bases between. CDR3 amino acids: CASSWPDTAVAFF. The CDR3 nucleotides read TGCGCCAGCAGCTGGCCGGACACCGCTGTAGCTTTCTTT.

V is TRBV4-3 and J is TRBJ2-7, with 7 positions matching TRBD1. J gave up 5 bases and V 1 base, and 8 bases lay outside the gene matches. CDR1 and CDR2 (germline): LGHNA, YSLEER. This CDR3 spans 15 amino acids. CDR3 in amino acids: CASSQGPGGFDEQYF. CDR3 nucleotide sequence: TGCGCCAGCAGCCAAGGCCCAGGGGGTTTCGACGAGCAGTACTTC.

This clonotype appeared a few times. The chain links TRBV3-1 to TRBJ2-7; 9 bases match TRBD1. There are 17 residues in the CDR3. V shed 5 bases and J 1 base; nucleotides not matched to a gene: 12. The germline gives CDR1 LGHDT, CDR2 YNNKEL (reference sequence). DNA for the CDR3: TGTGCCAGCAGCGCCCCCGGCAGGGACAGGGTGTCCTACGAGCAGTACTTC. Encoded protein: CASSAPGRDRVSYEQYF.